The source of this T cell receptor (beta chain) is a study of blood T cell repertoires in COVID-19. Study at large: COVID-19 samples from acute and convalescent phases originated in the United States, Italy and Spain.

The data were produced by immunoSEQ multiplex PCR, yet TCRdb's version contains in-frame clones alone and is incomplete. Of over 150,000 clones detected, 80% to 90% appear once; the ten largest clones hold approximately 12%. This CDR3 is built from 13 residues. CDR1 is SGHNT and CDR2 is YYREEE in the germline V gene (reference sequence). The J segment lost 0 bases and the V segment lost 4 bases, leaving 0 bases of the junction unmatched. Cohort assignment relied on participant-reported clinical history. The source of this sequence is a man aged 35 to 55 who had recovered from COVID-19. The sequencing sample was made of PBMCs or T cells enriched from blood (not recorded which). The chain uses TRBV5-4 and TRBJ2-5; 7 bases map to TRBD2. The CDR3 spells CASSAGDQETQYF. In DNA form, the CDR3 reads TGTGCCAGCAGCGCGGGGGACCAAGAGACCCAGTACTTC.